The next 21 T cell receptor beta chains were all read from a single sample in a study of CD8 T cells in ankylosing spondylitis. TCRdb reprocessed the 5' RACE reads with MiXCR, giving one entry per CDR3 protein. The sample contains 200,000 or so distinct CDR3 sequences, 10% to 15% of which appear only once. Input material: blood, either unsorted or a sorted T cell fraction (not recorded which). The source of these receptors is a female donor with ankylosing spondylitis or in good health (not recorded which).

In regard to this clonotype: Possible read error: a much larger clone is one base away. The chain has TRBV20-1 and TRBJ2-7; 7 nucleotides agree with TRBD2. Germline CDR1 reads DFQATT; CDR2 reads SNEGSKA (reference sequence). V trimming: 1 base; J trimming: 4 bases; junction bases outside the gene matches: 10. The CDR3 has 15 amino acids. In nucleotides, the CDR3 is TGCAGTGCTAGAGGACTAGTGGGAGGGCCGTACGAGCAGTACTTC. This sequence encodes CSARGLVGGPYEQYF.

This clonotype was counted ten times or more. The chain recombines TRBV7-2 with TRBJ2-1; 11 bases map to TRBD2. Germline V gene data show CDR1 as SGHTA and CDR2 as FQGNSA. V lost 8 bases, J lost 3 bases, and 6 bases stayed unmatched. CDR3 length: 15 amino acids. The chain's CDR3 is CASGLAGGGYNEQFF. CDR3 DNA sequence: TGTGCCAGCGGTCTAGCGGGAGGTGGCTACAATGAGCAGTTCTTC. The whole variable domain, filled in from reference TRBV7-2 and TRBJ2-1, reads GAGVSQSPSNKVTEKGKDVELRCDPISGHTALYWYRQSLGQGLEFLIYFQGNSAPDKSGLPSDRFSAERTGGSVSTLTIQRTQQEDSAVYLCASGLAGGGYNEQFFGPGTRLTVL.

This clonotype was counted many times. CDR3 DNA sequence: TGCAGCGTTGGACTAGCGGGAGATCATGAGCAGTTCTTC. This encodes CSVGLAGDHEQFF. The rearrangement joins TRBV29-1 to TRBJ2-1; 12 nucleotides match TRBD2. The CDR3 is 13 amino acids. CDR1 is SQVTM and CDR2 is ANQGSEA in the germline V gene. The V segment lost 4 bases and the J segment 8 bases; nucleotides outside the gene matches: 3.

This clonotype was counted at least ten times. The CDR3 coding sequence is TGTGCCAGCAGCGTAGATGCCCATTCCACTGAAGCTTTCTTT. It specifies CASSVDAHSTEAFF. The genes are TRBV9 and TRBJ1-1; D remains ambiguous. V lost 0 bases, J lost 4 bases, and 10 bases lay in between. Germline loops: CDR1 SGDLS, CDR2 YYNGEE. The CDR3 runs to 14 residues.

This clonotype was counted at least ten times. The J gene is TRBJ1-1, the V gene TRBV29-1, with D possibly TRBD1 on 5 matching bases. The germline gives CDR1 SQVTM, CDR2 ANQGSEA. V was clipped by 6 bases and J by 7 bases, with 15 bases between them. The CDR3 extends over 12 amino acids. The CDR3 bases are TGCAGCGTCACCCGGGACGTAGTTGAAGCTTTCTTT. It encodes CSVTRDVVEAFF.

This clonotype was observed a handful of times. The rearrangement joins TRBV11-2 to TRBJ2-7; tentative D call: TRBD2 (7 bases). CDR1 SGHAT and CDR2 FQNNGV come from the germline V gene. CDR3 length equals 18 residues. V shed 5 bases and J shed 4 bases, with 27 bases lying between them. As DNA, the CDR3 is TGTGCCAGCAGCGAACGACCCCCAAACCCGGGGGGCGGGTACGAGCAGTACTTC. Its protein is CASSERPPNPGGGYEQYF.

This clonotype was counted at least ten times. The chain recombines TRBV6-1 with TRBJ1-2; D unresolved. CDR1 and CDR2 from the germline V gene are MNHNS and SASEGT. V was trimmed by 6 bases and J by 4 bases, leaving 15 bases between them. CDR3 length: 14 amino acids. CDR3 DNA sequence: TGTGCCAGCAGACGGACGGAGCGACTCTATGGCTACACCTTC. Translating gives CASRRTERLYGYTF.

This clonotype was seen at least ten times. The chain has TRBV20-1 and TRBJ2-3, with 8 positions matching TRBD2. CDR1 is DFQATT, CDR2 SNEGSKA, per germline (reference sequence). This CDR3 region has 13 residues. Trimming at V came to 6 bases and at J to 0 bases, leaving 2 bases not matched to a gene. The DNA of the CDR3 is TGCAGTGCGGGCGGGGGGAGCACAGATACGCAGTATTTT. This codes for CSAGGGSTDTQYF.

For this clonotype: This could be a read error, since a much larger clone is one nucleotide away. J is TRBJ2-1 and V is TRBV5-1; D remains unclear. Germline-derived CDR1 and CDR2 are SGHRS and YFSETQ. This CDR3 has 15 amino acids. Trimming took 4 bases from V and 3 from J, leaving 14 bases between them. CDR3 nucleotide sequence: TGCGCCAGCAGCGAGACTGGAGTGAGCTACAATGAGCAGTTCTTC. Translated, it gives CASSETGVSYNEQFF. Using reference TRBV5-1 and TRBJ2-1 for the parts outside the CDR3, the full variable domain is KAGVTQTPRYLIKTRGQQVTLSCSPISGHRSVSWYQQTPGQGLQFLFEYFSETQRNKGNFPGRFSGRQFSNSRSEMNVSTLELGDSALYLCASSETGVSYNEQFFGPGTRLTVL.

In its sample, this clonotype was seen many times. The genes are TRBV12-3 or TRBV12-4 and TRBJ1-1, with D possibly matching TRBD1 (5 bases). V lost 3 bases, J lost 3 bases, and 17 bases lay in between. This CDR3 region has 16 residues. The CDR3 bases are TGTGCCAGCAGTTTCACCCGGGACCGATGGGACACTGAAGCTTTCTTT. It yields the protein CASSFTRDRWDTEAFF.

This clonotype was counted many times. The chain recombines TRBV7-3 with TRBJ2-2; 8 nucleotides match TRBD1. This CDR3 is 15 amino acids long. CDR1 is SGHTA, CDR2 FQGTGA, per germline. V trimming: 5 bases; J trimming: 5 bases; junction bases outside the gene matches: 7. CDR3 sequence reads: CASSPQGAGTGELFF. Written as DNA, the CDR3 is TGTGCCAGCAGCCCTCAGGGGGCGGGGACCGGGGAGCTGTTTTTT.

This clonotype was observed many times. The chain couples TRBV7-2 to TRBJ2-1; no definite D call. CDR1 is SGHTA, CDR2 FQGNSA, per germline. The CDR3 is 13 residues long. Trimming took off 3 bases at V and 5 bases at J, with 8 bases between the two ends. CDR3 DNA sequence: TGTGCCAGCAGCTTCAACCGGGACAATGAGCAGTTCTTC. Translation gives CASSFNRDNEQFF.

In the case of this clonotype: A much larger clonotype is one base distant, so this may be a read error. The chain employs TRBV20-1 and TRBJ2-1; tentatively, D is TRBD2 (5 bases). Per the germline V gene, CDR1 is DFQATT and CDR2 is SNEGSKA (reference sequence). This CDR3 has 14 amino acids. CDR3 in amino acids: CSARDPPLGNVQFF. The CDR3 bases are TGCAGTGCTAGAGATCCCCCACTAGGGAATGTGCAGTTCTTC.

This clonotype was recorded a few times. The rearrangement links TRBV15 to TRBJ1-2, with a weak D call TRBD1 (5 bases). Germline lookup yields CDR1 LNHNV and CDR2 YYDKDF (reference sequence). Trimming left V 0 bases short and J 4 bases short, with 9 bases between. The length of the CDR3 is 14 residues. The CDR3: CATSRDRVSYGYTF. The CDR3 region has the DNA TGTGCCACCAGCAGAGACAGGGTGAGCTATGGCTACACCTTC.

This clonotype has a handful of counts. V gene TRBV20-1 combines with J gene TRBJ2-3; 7 nucleotides match TRBD2. CDR1 is DFQATT and CDR2 is SNEGSKA in the germline V gene (reference sequence). The CDR3 covers 16 residues. V trimming: 1 base; J trimming: 3 bases; junction bases outside the gene matches: 10. CDR3 sequence: CSARGPTGEGTDTQYF. The DNA for the CDR3 is TGCAGTGCTAGAGGGCCTACGGGGGAGGGAACAGATACGCAGTATTTT.

This clonotype occurred many times. V is TRBV24-1 and J is TRBJ2-2; TRBD1 aligns across 9 bases. Unmatched junction bases numbered 3, after V lost 3 bases and J lost 2 bases. Looked up from germline, CDR1 is KGHDR and CDR2 is SFDVKD. The CDR3 runs to 16 residues. Written as DNA, the CDR3 is TGTGCCACCAGTGATCGACAGGGGGTAAACACCGGGGAGCTGTTTTTT. Translating gives CATSDRQGVNTGELFF.

This clonotype has more than one count but fewer than ten. The chain links TRBV7-2 to TRBJ2-6; D may be TRBD1 (6 bases). V lost 3 bases and J 0 bases, leaving 12 bases between the germline ends. The CDR3 spans 17 residues. Germline V CDR1 and CDR2: SGHTA, FQGNSA. As DNA, the CDR3 is TGTGCCAGCAGCTTGATAATGGACAGCTCTGGGGCCAACGTCCTGACTTTC. It yields the protein CASSLIMDSSGANVLTF.

This clonotype was seen ten or more times. The chain couples TRBV10-3 to TRBJ1-1, with 7 bases fitting TRBD1. Losses at the gene ends were 2 bases for V and 2 bases for J; bases not matched to a gene: 5. Germline V gives CDR1 ENHRY, CDR2 SYGVKD. The CDR3 is made up of 15 amino acids. CDR3 DNA: TGTGCCATCAGTGAGGTTAAGGGGGCCAACACTGAAGCTTTCTTT. Protein product: CAISEVKGANTEAFF.

This clonotype appeared once. J is TRBJ2-5 and V is TRBV4-3; no reliable D call. V was clipped by 0 bases and J by 2 bases, with 10 bases between them. Germline V gene lookup returns CDR1 LGHNA and CDR2 YSLEER. This CDR3 region has 15 residues. CDR3 amino acids: CASSQEWLLQETQYF. As DNA, the CDR3 is TGCGCCAGCAGCCAAGAGTGGCTCTTACAAGAGACCCAGTACTTC.

This clonotype was seen at least ten times. This chain uses TRBV5-1 with TRBJ2-7, with 10 bases lining up with TRBD1. The CDR3 runs 14 residues. Trimming at V came to 4 bases and at J to 4 bases, leaving 5 bases not matched to a gene. CDR1 and CDR2 (germline): SGHRS, YFSETQ. The CDR3 reads CASSEGTGVYEQYF. CDR3 DNA sequence: TGCGCCAGCAGCGAAGGGACAGGGGTATACGAGCAGTACTTC.

This clonotype occurred many times. The chain uses TRBV2 and TRBJ2-3; D remains unclear. CDR1 is SNHLY and CDR2 is FYNNEI in the germline V gene. Trimming removed 7 bases from V and 5 bases from J, with 19 bases in between. This CDR3 is 15 amino acids long. The CDR3 is CASTIFQAFVDTQYF. The CDR3 DNA sequence: TGTGCCAGCACCATTTTCCAGGCCTTCGTAGATACGCAGTATTTT.